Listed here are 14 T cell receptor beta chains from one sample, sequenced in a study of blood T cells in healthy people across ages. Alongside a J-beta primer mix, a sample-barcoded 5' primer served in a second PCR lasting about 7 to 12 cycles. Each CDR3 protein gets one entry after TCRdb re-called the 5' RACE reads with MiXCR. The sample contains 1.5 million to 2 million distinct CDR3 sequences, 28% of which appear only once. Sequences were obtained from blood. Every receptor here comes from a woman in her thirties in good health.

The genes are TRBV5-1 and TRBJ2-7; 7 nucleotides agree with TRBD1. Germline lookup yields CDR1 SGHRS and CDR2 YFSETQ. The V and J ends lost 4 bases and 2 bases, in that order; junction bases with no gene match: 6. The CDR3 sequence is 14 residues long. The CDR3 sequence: CASSIPGTAYEQYF. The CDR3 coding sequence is TGCGCCAGCAGCATCCCCGGGACAGCCTACGAGCAGTACTTC.

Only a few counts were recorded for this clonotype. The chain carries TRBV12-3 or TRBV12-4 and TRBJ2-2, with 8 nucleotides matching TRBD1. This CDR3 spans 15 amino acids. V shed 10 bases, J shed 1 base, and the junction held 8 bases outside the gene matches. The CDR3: CAILLGTGNTGELFF. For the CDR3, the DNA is TGTGCCATCCTCCTTGGGACAGGGAACACCGGGGAGCTGTTTTTT.

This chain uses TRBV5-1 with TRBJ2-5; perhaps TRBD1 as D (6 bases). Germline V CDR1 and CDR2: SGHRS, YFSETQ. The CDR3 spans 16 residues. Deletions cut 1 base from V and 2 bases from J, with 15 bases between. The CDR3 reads CASSLTGQAPQETQYF. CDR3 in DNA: TGCGCCAGCAGCTTGACAGGGCAAGCCCCACAAGAGACCCAGTACTTC.

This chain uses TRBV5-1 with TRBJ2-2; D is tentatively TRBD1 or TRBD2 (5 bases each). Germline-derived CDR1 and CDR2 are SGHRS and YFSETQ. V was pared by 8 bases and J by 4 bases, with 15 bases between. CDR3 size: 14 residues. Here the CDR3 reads CASTQNGGTGELFF. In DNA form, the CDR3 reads TGCGCCAGTACCCAAAATGGGGGCACCGGGGAGCTGTTTTTT.

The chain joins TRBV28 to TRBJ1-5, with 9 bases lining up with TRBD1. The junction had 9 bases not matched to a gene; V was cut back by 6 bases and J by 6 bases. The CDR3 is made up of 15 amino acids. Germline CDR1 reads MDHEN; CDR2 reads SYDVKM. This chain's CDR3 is CASRTEGTGSQPQHF. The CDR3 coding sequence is TGTGCCAGCAGAACCGAAGGGACAGGGAGTCAGCCCCAGCATTTT.

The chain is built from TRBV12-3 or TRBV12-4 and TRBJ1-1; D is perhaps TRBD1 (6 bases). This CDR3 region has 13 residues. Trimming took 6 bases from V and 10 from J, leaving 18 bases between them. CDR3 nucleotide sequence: TGTGCCAGCAGCTTAAACAGGGTTGGTGTAGCTTTCTTT. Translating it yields CASSLNRVGVAFF.

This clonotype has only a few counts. DNA of the CDR3: TGTGCCAGCCTGCAGGGGATCTTACGATACGAGCAGTACTTC. Its protein is CASLQGILRYEQYF. The chain couples TRBV21-1 to TRBJ2-7; no check of the table's D call, TRBD1, against the DNA was made. TRBV21-1 is shown as a pseudogene. The CDR3 consists of 14 residues.

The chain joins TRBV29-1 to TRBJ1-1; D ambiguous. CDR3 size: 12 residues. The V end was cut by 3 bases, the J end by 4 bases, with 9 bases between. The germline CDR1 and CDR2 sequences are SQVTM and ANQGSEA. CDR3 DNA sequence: TGCAGCGTTGAGGAGTGGGGCACTGAAGCTTTCTTT. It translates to CSVEEWGTEAFF.

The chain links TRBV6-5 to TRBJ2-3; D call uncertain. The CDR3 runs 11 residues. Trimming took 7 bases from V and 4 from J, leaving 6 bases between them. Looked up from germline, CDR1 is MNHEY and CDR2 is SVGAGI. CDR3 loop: CASTHSDTQYF. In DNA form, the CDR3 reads TGTGCCAGCACCCACTCAGATACGCAGTATTTT.

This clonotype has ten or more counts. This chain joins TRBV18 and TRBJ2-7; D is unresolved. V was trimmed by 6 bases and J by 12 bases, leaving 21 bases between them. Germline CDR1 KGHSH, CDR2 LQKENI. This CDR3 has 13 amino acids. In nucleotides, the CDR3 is TGTGCCAGCTCCCAGCGTTTTTTGGATCAGCCGTACTTC. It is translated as CASSQRFLDQPYF.

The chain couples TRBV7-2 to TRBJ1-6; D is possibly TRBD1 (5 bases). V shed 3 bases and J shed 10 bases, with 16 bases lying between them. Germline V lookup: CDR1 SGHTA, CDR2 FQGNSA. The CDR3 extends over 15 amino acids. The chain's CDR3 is CASSLTGQGESPLHF. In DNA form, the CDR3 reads TGTGCCAGCAGCTTGACGGGGCAGGGTGAATCACCCCTCCACTTT.

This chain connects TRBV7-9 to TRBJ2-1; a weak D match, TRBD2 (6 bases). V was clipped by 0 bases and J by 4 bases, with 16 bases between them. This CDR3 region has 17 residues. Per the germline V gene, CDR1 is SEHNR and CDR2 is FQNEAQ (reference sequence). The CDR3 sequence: CASSLAAGLDLYNEQFF. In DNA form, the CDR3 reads TGTGCCAGCAGCTTAGCGGCGGGACTTGATTTGTACAATGAGCAGTTCTTC.

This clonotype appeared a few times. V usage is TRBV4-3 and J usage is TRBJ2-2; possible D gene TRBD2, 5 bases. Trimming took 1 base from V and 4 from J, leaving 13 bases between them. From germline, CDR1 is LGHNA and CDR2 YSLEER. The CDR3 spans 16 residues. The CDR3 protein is CASSQGVGVSTGELFF. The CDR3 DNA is TGCGCCAGCAGCCAAGGAGTGGGAGTCAGCACCGGGGAGCTGTTTTTT.

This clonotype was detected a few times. CDR3 sequence (DNA): TGTGCCAGCAGTTTAGCCCCGGGAGGACTGGATGAGCAGTTCTTC. Translated: CASSLAPGGLDEQFF. V gene TRBV12-3 or TRBV12-4 combines with J gene TRBJ2-1; 7 bases match TRBD2. The CDR3 is 15 amino acids. The V gene end was trimmed by 0 bases and the J gene end by 8 bases; junction bases not matched to a gene: 7.